The sample holds one count of the clone carrying this TCR beta chain. Antigen: not known. The data originate from a study of response to subunit inactivated influenza vaccine. Study-level results: Few new T cells, the authors suggested, are recruited by each seasonal influenza vaccination.

TCRdb redid the calling of the RT-PCR reads with MiXCR, one entry per CDR3 protein. The sample gives 800,000 or so distinct CDR3 sequences, 21% of which show up once; roughly 10% is in the top ten. This CDR3 region has 16 residues. V gave up 5 bases and J gave up 3 bases; unmatched junction bases: 8. CDR1 and CDR2 (germline): LNHDA, SQIVND (reference sequence). Sequenced here: PBMCs from blood, sampled less than 6 days after vaccination. The clonotype comes from a man aged 50-59 years who received an inactivated influenza vaccine. The chain links TRBV19 to TRBJ2-1; 9 bases fit TRBD2. The CDR3 spells CASSGAGGPFYNEQFF. In DNA form, the CDR3 reads TGTGCCAGTAGTGGGGCGGGAGGGCCCTTCTACAATGAGCAGTTCTTC.